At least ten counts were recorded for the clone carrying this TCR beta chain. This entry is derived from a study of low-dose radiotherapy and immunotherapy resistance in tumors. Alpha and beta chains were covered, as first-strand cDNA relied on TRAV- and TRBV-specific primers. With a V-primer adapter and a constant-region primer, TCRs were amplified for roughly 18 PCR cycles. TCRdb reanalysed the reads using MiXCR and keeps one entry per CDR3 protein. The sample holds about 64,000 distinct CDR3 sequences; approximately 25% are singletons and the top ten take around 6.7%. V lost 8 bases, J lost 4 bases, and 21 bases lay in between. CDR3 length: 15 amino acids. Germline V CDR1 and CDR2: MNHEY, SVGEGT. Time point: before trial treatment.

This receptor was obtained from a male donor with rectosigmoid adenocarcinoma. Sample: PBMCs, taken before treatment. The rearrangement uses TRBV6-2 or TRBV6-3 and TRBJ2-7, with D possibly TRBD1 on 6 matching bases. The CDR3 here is CASRVQGSVRYEQYF. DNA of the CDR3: TGTGCCAGCCGTGTGCAGGGGAGTGTTCGTTACGAGCAGTACTTC.